Given below is one TCR beta chain in context. Antigen unknown. This PCR relied on a set of 60 Vbeta primers and 13 Jbeta primers. Sequencing was performed with immunoSEQ multiplex PCR; in TCRdb, only in-frame clones are kept and a portion is missing. The data hold fewer than 200,000 clones, with around 72% observed a single time. The data are from a study of cytomegalovirus exposure and HLA in healthy donors. In the study overall: Among the 350 to 400 donors who were genotyped, 81% fell in the genetic ancestry cluster that is associated with self-reported Caucasian donors. Regarding the study as a whole: In a later analysis, DRB1 alleles had the most associated TCRs; HLA-C alleles the fewest. A previous analysis found most TCR beta V segments productive roughly 87% or roughly 30% of the time.

Germline values: CDR1 SGHVS, CDR2 FNYEAQ. The CDR3 totals 16 residues. The junction had 11 bases not matched to a gene; V was cut back by 10 bases and J by 0 bases. Sequenced material: PBMCs. This clonotype was obtained from a man aged 50 or older in good health and CMV-seronegative. This chain joins TRBV7-6 and TRBJ2-4; 8 positions agree with TRBD1. The CDR3 loop is CATRTDRGLAKNIQYF. Here the CDR3 DNA reads TGTGCCACCAGAACCGACAGGGGTTTAGCCAAAAACATTCAGTACTTC. Complete variable domain (other parts from reference TRBV7-6 and TRBJ2-4): GAGVSQSPRYKVTKRGQDVALRCDPISGHVSLYWYRQALGQGPEFLTYFNYEAQQDKSGLPNDRFSAERPEGSISTLTIQRTEQRDSAMYRCATRTDRGLAKNIQYFGAGTRLSVL.